This entry is about one TCR beta chain. In the authors' workflow: Quantification of nucleated cells was approximated via reference gene primer amplification. Profiled with immunoSEQ multiplex PCR; TCRdb holds only in-frame clones, not every one. That table is the source of V, J and clone size, and D and trimming were worked out from the DNA. The data hold under 300,000 clones, with approximately 90% observed a single time. Cohort 3 recovered donors had two negative PCRs, clearance, or symptom resolution. Germline CDR1 is ENHRY and CDR2 is SYGVKD. Trimming removed 5 bases at V and 3 bases at J, with 18 bases between. This CDR3 region has 16 residues. The source of the sample is a study of blood T cell repertoires in COVID-19. In the study overall: The United States, Italy and Spain provided the acute and convalescent COVID-19 samples.

This clonotype was obtained from a man aged 35 to 55 who had recovered from COVID-19. Material: PBMCs or T cells enriched from blood (not recorded which). The rearrangement uses TRBV10-3 and TRBJ2-3, with a weak D call TRBD2 (6 bases). The CDR3, as DNA: TGTGCCATCAGTCACGGGGGACGGGGCAATACAGATACGCAGTATTTT. It translates to CAISHGGRGNTDTQYF.